The T cell receptor beta chain described here comes from a study of T cell clonality in common variable immunodeficiency (dated by TCRdb to between 2014 and 2016). Diagnosis of CVID followed standard criteria, namely serum IgG, IgA and/or IgM below the normal range together with specific antibody deficiency. The CVID group comprised some 45 subjects, approximately 15 female and approximately 29 male, aged roughly 8 to 65 years with a mean age of roughly 36. Most CVID patients and most healthy controls were of Caucasian heritage. Replacement immunoglobulin therapy had been administered to all CVID subjects for at least one year at the time of study participation. At blood collection, none of the CVID subjects was ill or on immunomodulatory or immunosuppressive medication. Heparinized peripheral whole blood samples of about 5 to 8 ml were obtained from each donor. Genomic DNA from adults with common variable immune deficiency (CVID) and from healthy adult controls was used for sequencing of TCRbeta CDR3 repertoires. Diluted blood was subjected to density centrifugation over Hypaque 1077 or Ficoll-Paque for isolation of peripheral blood mononuclear cells. Unsorted mononuclear cells served as the source of genomic DNA, which was extracted either by Qiagen column purification or by a centrifugation-based method.

General findings and caveats noted by the study authors: Despite equal DNA input, controls averaged roughly 89,000 unique sequences per sample versus roughly 30,000 in CVID samples. Increased TCRbeta clonality was found in CVID subjects compared with healthy controls (t-test p = 0.018), with the increase being most characteristic of about a third of subjects. Reportedly, TCRbeta sequences from CVID had fewer deletions and N-nucleotide insertions, and highly modified clones with 13 or more V deletions were absent from CVID. It was noted by the authors that sequencing of the repertoires of T cell subpopulations would be needed to clarify the cause of the increased clonality in CVID. CVID subjects shared fewer TCRbeta clones with each other than healthy controls did (p < 0.0001). Differences among patients in the CVID cohort limited the correlations between repertoire features and clinical complications.

This clone came up a few times. Its binding antigen is unknown. The sequence runs out 3 residues before the end of the CDR3; the remainder is reconstructed from the germline J gene. CDR1 LNHDA and CDR2 SQIVND were looked up in the germline V gene (reference sequence). From its cysteine to its phenylalanine, the CDR3 spans 14 amino acids. Shown are 33 bases from within the CDR3, in frame from base 1. The trim is 5 bases for V and 7 bases for J, with a gap of 15 bases between the germline ends. Equivalent amounts of genomic DNA from CVID and control samples were used as sequencing input. For every sample, a 60 bp segment covering the rearranged TCRbeta CDR3 region was amplified and then sequenced. TCRbeta amplification used the immunoSEQ assay, a bias-corrected multiplex PCR with high-throughput sequencing. As for how the authors treated the data: Every unique nucleotide sequence counted as a clone and was annotated with V, D and J genes, copy number and frequency. Sequences were labeled productive if in frame, and non-productive if out of frame or containing stop codons. As previously described, clonality was computed from Shannon's entropy. The predicted amino acid sequences of productive clones were used to derive the mean CDR3 Kyte-Doolittle hydropathy. The R hclust function was used to hierarchically cluster scaled V gene usage with Manhattan distance and complete linkage. Sharing of clones by CDR3 amino acid sequence was evaluated through resampling of 12 repertoires per group over 100 rounds. The repertoires were screened for some 70 published EBV-specific TCRbeta sequences and approximately 230 published CMV-specific TCRbeta sequences. Two CVID samples yielding fewer than 10,000 sequences were excluded from analysis, leaving a few dozen CVID repertoires. TCRdb retrieved this table from immuneACCESS and kept in-frame rearrangements only. Not all clones are present; in checked studies, unresolved V genes account for under half, and no reason is known for the remainder. The DNA was the basis for D and trimming; V, J and clone size are from that table. For this sample the table reports some 14,000 clones, with no clone seen just once. The ten most abundant clones make up approximately 12% of the sample.

The TCR originated in a human donor with common variable immunodeficiency. The rearrangement combines TRBV19 with TRBJ2-4; the D gene is perhaps TRBD1, from 5 matching bases. The sample comprised peripheral blood mononuclear cells. The CDR3 region: CASSVPGFVNIQYF. Incomplete CDR3 DNA: TGTGCCAGTAGTGTTCCAGGGTTCGTGAACATT.